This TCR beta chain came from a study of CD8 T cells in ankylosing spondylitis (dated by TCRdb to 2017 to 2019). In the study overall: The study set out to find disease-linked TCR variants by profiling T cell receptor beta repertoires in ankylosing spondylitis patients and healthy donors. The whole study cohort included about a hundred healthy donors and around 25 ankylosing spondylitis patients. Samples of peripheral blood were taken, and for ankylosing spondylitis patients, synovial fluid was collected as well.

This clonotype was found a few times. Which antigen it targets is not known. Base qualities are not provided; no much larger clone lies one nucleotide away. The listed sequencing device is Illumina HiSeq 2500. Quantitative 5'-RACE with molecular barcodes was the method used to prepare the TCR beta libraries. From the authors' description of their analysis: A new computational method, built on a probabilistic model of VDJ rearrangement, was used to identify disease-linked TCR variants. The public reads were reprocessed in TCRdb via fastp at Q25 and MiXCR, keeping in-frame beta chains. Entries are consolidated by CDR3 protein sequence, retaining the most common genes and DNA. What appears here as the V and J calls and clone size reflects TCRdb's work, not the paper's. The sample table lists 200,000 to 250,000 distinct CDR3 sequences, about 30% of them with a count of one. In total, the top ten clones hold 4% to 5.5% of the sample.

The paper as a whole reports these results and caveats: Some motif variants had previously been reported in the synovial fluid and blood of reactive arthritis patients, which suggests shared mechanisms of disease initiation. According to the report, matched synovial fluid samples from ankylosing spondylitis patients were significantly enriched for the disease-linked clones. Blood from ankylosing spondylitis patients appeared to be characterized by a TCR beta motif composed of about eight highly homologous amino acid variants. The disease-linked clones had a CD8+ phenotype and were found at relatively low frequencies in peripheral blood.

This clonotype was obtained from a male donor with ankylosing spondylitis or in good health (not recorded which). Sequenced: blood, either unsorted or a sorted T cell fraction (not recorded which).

This receptor carries the CDR3 CASSLTGTLNTGELFF. The sequence in DNA is TGTGCCAGCAGCCTAACCGGGACATTGAACACCGGGGAGCTGTTTTTT. Recombination connected TRBV5-4 to TRBJ2-2; the D segment could be TRBD1, given 6 matching bases. CDR1 and CDR2 (SGHNT, YYREEE) derive from the germline V gene (reference sequence). V gives up 4 bases and J gives up 1 base, and the segment between their germline ends measures 14 bases. From its cysteine to its phenylalanine, the CDR3 spans 16 amino acids. CDR3 DNA only is kept here, 48 bases in frame from base 1.